The 15 T cell receptor beta chains below all came from one sample that was sequenced in a study of T cells after yellow fever vaccination. TCRdb redid the calling of the 5' RACE reads with MiXCR, one entry per CDR3 protein. The sample lists roughly 330,000 distinct CDR3 sequences, roughly 4% occurring once. The specimen was PBMCs, collected 5 days after the yellow fever booster vaccination. The source of these receptors is a man between 18 and 29 years old who received the YFV17D yellow fever vaccine.

The rearrangement joins TRBV5-1 to TRBJ2-5; D ambiguous. Germline loops: CDR1 SGHRS, CDR2 YFSETQ. V lost 4 bases to trimming and J lost 3 bases, with 22 bases between them. The CDR3 loop spans 17 amino acids. The CDR3 region has the DNA TGCGCCAGCAGCCACTCCTCCGACTCAAGGCTGGAAGAGACCCAGTACTTC. Its translation: CASSHSSDSRLEETQYF.

V is TRBV12-3 or TRBV12-4 and J is TRBJ1-1; D is uncertain. V was cut by 6 bases and J by 8 bases, with 19 bases left in between. This CDR3 has 14 residues. DNA of the CDR3: TGTGCCAGCAGCCCCATTCGTGTCTCTGTCGAAGCTTTCTTT. Protein: CASSPIRVSVEAFF.

The rearrangement uses TRBV7-2 and TRBJ1-1, with D possibly matching TRBD1 (5 bases). V lost 1 base, J lost 4 bases, and 16 bases lay in between. CDR3 size: 16 residues. The germline CDR1 and CDR2 sequences are SGHTA and FQGNSA. This CDR3 is CASSLGRYRRSTEAFF. CDR3 bases: TGTGCCAGCAGCTTAGGGAGGTACAGGCGTAGCACTGAAGCTTTCTTT.

This clonotype was recorded many times. The V and J genes are TRBV11-2 and TRBJ2-1; tentatively, D is TRBD1 (5 bases). CDR3 length: 14 residues. Trimming left V 3 bases short and J 1 base short, with 7 bases between. Germline assignment: CDR1 SGHAT and CDR2 FQNNGV. The CDR3 loop reads CASSFDSSYNEQFF. DNA for the CDR3: TGTGCCAGCAGCTTCGACAGTTCCTACAATGAGCAGTTCTTC.

The genes are TRBV30 and TRBJ2-5, with a possible D match to TRBD1 (6 bases). In germline, CDR1 is GTSNPN, CDR2 SVGIG (reference sequence). The V and J ends lost 7 bases and 0 bases respectively, with 9 bases between them. The CDR3 totals 12 residues. The CDR3 nucleotides read TGTGCCTATACAGGGTACCAAGAGACCCAGTACTTC. Translated, it gives CAYTGYQETQYF.

V and J are TRBV19 and TRBJ2-7; the D is unclear. Germline CDR1 is LNHDA and CDR2 is SQIVND (reference sequence). The germline V and J ends were trimmed by 8 bases and 5 bases, with 25 bases remaining between them. This CDR3 has 16 amino acids. As DNA, the CDR3 is TGTGCCAGTGCCAGAAGGGCCACATTGATTGACAACGAGCAGTACTTC. Translation gives CASARRATLIDNEQYF.

This clonotype was seen only a few times. The genes are TRBV4-1 and TRBJ2-3; no clear D. Trimming pared 1 base from V and 10 bases from J, leaving 12 bases between. CDR3 length: 13 amino acids. Germline CDR1 MGHRA, CDR2 YSYEKL. The DNA of the CDR3 is TGCGCCAGCAGCCAAGTGACGGAGCCCCCGCAGTATTTT. Translated: CASSQVTEPPQYF.

The rearrangement links TRBV6-2 or TRBV6-3 to TRBJ2-2; D is unclear. With 6 bases removed from V and 5 bases from J, the gap between germline ends came to 19 bases. CDR1 is MNHEY, CDR2 SVGEGT, per germline. The CDR3 is 16 residues long. DNA of the CDR3: TGTGCCAGCAGCGGTCAGGCGCCCTCTCTTACCGGGGAGCTGTTTTTT. This gives the protein CASSGQAPSLTGELFF.

The chain recombines TRBV20-1 with TRBJ1-5, with D possibly matching TRBD1 (5 bases). CDR1 and CDR2 (germline): DFQATT, SNEGSKA (reference sequence). The CDR3 sequence is 14 residues long. V was cut by 3 bases and J by 6 bases, with 15 bases left in between. The CDR3 bases are TGCAGTGCTAGGGGGGAGGGGAGTGGTCAGCCCCAGCATTTT. It specifies CSARGEGSGQPQHF.

The CDR3 is CASSTTWDRGRYEQYV. The CDR3 DNA follows: TGTGCCAGCAGCACAACCTGGGACAGGGGGAGGTACGAGCAGTACGTC. The rearrangement joins TRBV7-9 to TRBJ2-7; 11 bases are a match to TRBD1. This CDR3 is 16 amino acids long. The V segment lost 5 bases and the J segment 4 bases; nucleotides outside the gene matches: 10. The germline V gene encodes CDR1 SEHNR and CDR2 FQNEAQ (reference sequence).

This clonotype was seen only a few times. The chain uses TRBV15 and TRBJ1-2; no reliable D call. This CDR3 has 13 amino acids. In germline, CDR1 is LNHNV, CDR2 YYDKDF (reference sequence). V was cut by 6 bases and J by 2 bases, with 10 bases left in between. The CDR3 DNA follows: TGTGCCACCAGTACGACGGTGAACTATGGCTACACCTTC. Protein product: CATSTTVNYGYTF.

This rearrangement joins TRBV10-2 to TRBJ2-5; 10 bases fit TRBD2. The CDR3 totals 15 residues. The germline CDR1 and CDR2 sequences are WSHSY and SAAADI. Unmatched junction bases numbered 6, after V lost 6 bases and J lost 2 bases. The CDR3 DNA reads as TGCGCCAGCAGCGACCGAGCGGGGGGGCAAGAGACCCAGTACTTC. It codes for CASSDRAGGQETQYF.

CDR3: CATSRDRYQPQHF. CDR3 in DNA: TGTGCCACCAGCAGAGACAGGTATCAGCCCCAGCATTTT. This chain connects TRBV15 to TRBJ1-5; D remains unclear. The CDR3 runs to 13 residues. CDR1 LNHNV and CDR2 YYDKDF come from the germline V gene (reference sequence). V was cut by 0 bases and J by 5 bases, with 5 bases left in between.

The chain couples TRBV28 to TRBJ1-1; maybe TRBD1 (5 bases). In germline, CDR1 is MDHEN, CDR2 SYDVKM. This CDR3 comprises 12 residues. V was pared by 7 bases and J by 3 bases, with 9 bases between. The CDR3 nucleotides are TGTGCCAGCATTACCAGGGACACTGAAGCTTTCTTT. Translated: CASITRDTEAFF.

This clonotype showed up just a few times. The chain carries TRBV5-8 and TRBJ1-2; D unclear. CDR3 length: 16 residues. Germline V gene lookup returns CDR1 SGHTS and CDR2 YDEGEE. The V end was cut by 1 base, the J end by 5 bases, with 18 bases between. CDR3 protein: CASSLTLPQETYGYTF. The CDR3 nucleotides read TGTGCCAGCAGCTTGACGCTTCCCCAGGAGACGTATGGCTACACCTTC.